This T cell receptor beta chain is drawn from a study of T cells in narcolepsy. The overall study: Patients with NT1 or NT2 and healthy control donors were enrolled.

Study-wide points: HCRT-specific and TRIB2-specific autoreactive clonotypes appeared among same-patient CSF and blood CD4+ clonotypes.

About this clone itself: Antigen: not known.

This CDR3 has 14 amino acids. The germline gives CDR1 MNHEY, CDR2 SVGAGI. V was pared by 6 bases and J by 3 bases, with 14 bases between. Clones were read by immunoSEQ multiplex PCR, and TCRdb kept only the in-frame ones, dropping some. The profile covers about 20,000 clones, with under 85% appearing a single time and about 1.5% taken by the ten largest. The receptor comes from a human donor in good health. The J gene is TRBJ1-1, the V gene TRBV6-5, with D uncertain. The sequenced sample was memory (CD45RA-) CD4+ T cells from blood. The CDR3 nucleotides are TGTGCCAGCAGCAGAGGGAAGAAGGACACTGAAGCTTTCTTT. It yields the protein CASSRGKKDTEAFF.